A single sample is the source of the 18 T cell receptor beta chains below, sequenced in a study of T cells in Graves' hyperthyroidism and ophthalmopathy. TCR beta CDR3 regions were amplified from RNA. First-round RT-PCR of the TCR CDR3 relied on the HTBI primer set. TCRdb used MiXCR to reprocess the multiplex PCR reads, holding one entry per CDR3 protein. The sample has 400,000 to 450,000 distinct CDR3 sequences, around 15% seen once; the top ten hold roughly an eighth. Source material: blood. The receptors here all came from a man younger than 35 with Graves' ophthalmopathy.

The CDR3 is CASSDKNIQYF. CDR3 bases: TGTGCCAGCAGTGACAAAAACATTCAGTACTTC. The chain links TRBV28 to TRBJ2-4; D uncertain. The CDR3 contains 11 residues. The ends were cut back, 5 bases at V and 3 bases at J, with 2 bases in the middle. Germline-derived CDR1 and CDR2 are MDHEN and SYDVKM. Using reference TRBV28 and TRBJ2-4 for the parts outside the CDR3, the full variable domain is DVKVTQSSRYLVKRTGEKVFLECVQDMDHENMFWYRQDPGLGLRLIYFSYDVKMKEKGDIPEGYSVSREKKERFSLILESASTNQTSMYLCASSDKNIQYFGAGTRLSVL.

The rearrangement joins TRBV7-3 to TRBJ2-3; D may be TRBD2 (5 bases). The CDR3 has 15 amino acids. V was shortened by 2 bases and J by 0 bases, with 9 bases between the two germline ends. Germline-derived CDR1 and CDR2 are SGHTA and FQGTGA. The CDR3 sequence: CASSLYGESTDTQYF. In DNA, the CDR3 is TGTGCCAGCAGCTTATACGGGGAAAGCACAGATACGCAGTATTTT.

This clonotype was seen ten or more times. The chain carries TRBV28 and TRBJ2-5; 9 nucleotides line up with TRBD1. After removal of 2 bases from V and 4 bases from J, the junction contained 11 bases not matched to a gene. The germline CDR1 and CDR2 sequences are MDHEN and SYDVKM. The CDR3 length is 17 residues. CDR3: CASSLPLRQGGRETQYF. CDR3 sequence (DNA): TGTGCCAGCAGTTTACCTCTCAGACAGGGGGGAAGAGAGACCCAGTACTTC.

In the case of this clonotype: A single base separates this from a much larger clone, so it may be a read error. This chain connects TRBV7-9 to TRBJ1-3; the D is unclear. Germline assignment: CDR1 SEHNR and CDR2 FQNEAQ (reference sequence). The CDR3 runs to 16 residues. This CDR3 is CASSLRSGTSGSTIYF. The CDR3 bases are TGTGCCAGCAGCTTAAGGTCGGGAACCTCTGGAAGCACCATATATTTT.

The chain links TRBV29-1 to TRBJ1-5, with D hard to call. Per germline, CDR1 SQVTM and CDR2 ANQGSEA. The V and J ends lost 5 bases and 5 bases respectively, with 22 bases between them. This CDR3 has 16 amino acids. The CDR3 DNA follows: TGCAGCGTTTTGTACACCTCGGCCGGCGGGGATCAGCCCCAGCATTTT. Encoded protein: CSVLYTSAGGDQPQHF.

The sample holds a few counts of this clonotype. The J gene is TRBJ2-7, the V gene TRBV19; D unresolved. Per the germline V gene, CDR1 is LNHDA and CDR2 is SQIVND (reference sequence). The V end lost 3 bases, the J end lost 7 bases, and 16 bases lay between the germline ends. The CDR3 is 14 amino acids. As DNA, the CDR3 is TGTGCCAGTAGTATGGGAAAGGATCCTCGGGAGCAGTACTTC. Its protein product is CASSMGKDPREQYF.

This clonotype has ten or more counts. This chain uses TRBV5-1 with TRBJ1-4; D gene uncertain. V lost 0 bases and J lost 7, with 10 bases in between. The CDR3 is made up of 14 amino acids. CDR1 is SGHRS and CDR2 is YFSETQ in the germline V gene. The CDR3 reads CASSLDEGFEKLFF. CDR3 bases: TGCGCCAGCAGCTTGGATGAGGGATTTGAAAAACTGTTTTTT. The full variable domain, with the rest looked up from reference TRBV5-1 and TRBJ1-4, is KAGVTQTPRYLIKTRGQQVTLSCSPISGHRSVSWYQQTPGQGLQFLFEYFSETQRNKGNFPGRFSGRQFSNSRSEMNVSTLELGDSALYLCASSLDEGFEKLFFGSGTQLSVL.

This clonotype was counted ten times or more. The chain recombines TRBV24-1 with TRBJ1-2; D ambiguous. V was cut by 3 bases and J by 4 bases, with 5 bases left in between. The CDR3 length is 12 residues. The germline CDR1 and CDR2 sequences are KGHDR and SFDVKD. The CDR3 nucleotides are TGTGCCACCAGTGATGGACCCTATGGCTACACCTTC. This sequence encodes CATSDGPYGYTF.

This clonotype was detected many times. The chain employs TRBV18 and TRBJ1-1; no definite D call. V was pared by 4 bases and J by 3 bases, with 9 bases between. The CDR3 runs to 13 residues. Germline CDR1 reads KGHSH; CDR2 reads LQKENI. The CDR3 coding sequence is TGTGCCAGCTCACGCGATCAGGACACTGAAGCTTTCTTT. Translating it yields CASSRDQDTEAFF.

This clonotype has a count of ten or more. CDR3 DNA sequence: TGTGCCAGCAGTACACTAGCGGGAGCTCTGGATGAGCAGTTCTTC. The encoded protein is CASSTLAGALDEQFF. The rearrangement joins TRBV27 to TRBJ2-1; 11 bases align to TRBD2. The junction had 8 bases not matched to a gene; V was cut back by 5 bases and J by 8 bases. CDR1 and CDR2 (germline): MNHEY, SMNVEV (reference sequence). This CDR3 spans 15 amino acids.

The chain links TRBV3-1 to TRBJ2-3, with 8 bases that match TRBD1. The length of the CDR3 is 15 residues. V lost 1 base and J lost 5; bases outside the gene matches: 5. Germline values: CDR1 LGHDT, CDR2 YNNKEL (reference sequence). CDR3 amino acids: CASSQVPDRVDTQYF. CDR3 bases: TGTGCCAGCAGCCAAGTCCCGGACAGGGTAGATACGCAGTATTTT.

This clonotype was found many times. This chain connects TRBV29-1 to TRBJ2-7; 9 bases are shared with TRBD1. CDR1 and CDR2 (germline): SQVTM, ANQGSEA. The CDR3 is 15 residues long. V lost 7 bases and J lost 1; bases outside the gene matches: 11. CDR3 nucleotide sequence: TGCAGCGCCTCGGGACAGGGCTACCTTTCCTACGAGCAGTACTTC. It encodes CSASGQGYLSYEQYF.

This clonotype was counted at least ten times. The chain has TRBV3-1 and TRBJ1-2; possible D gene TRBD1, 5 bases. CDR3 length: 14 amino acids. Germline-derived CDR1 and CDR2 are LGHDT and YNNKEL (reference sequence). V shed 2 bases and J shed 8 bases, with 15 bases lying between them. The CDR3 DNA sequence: TGTGCCAGCAGCCAACGCGGGACCCCGGGGGGCTACACCTTC. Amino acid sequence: CASSQRGTPGGYTF. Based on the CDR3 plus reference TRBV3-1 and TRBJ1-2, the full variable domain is DTAVSQTPKYLVTQMGNDKSIKCEQNLGHDTMYWYKQDSKKFLKIMFSYNNKELIINETVPNRFSPKSPDKAHLNLHINSLELGDSAVYFCASSQRGTPGGYTFGSGTRLTVV.

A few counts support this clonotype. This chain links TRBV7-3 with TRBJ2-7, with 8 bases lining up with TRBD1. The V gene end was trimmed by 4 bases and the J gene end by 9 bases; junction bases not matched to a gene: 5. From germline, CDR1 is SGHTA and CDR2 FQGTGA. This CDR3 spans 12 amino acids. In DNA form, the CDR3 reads TGTGCCAGCAGCTCTACACAGGGGGTGCAGTACTTC. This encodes CASSSTQGVQYF.

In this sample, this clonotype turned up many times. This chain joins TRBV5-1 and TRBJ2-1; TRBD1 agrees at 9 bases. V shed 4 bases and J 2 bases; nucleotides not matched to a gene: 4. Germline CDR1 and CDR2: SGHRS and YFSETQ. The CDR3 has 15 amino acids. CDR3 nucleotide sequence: TGCGCCAGCAGCACAGGGACAGGGACCTACAATGAGCAGTTCTTC. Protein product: CASSTGTGTYNEQFF.

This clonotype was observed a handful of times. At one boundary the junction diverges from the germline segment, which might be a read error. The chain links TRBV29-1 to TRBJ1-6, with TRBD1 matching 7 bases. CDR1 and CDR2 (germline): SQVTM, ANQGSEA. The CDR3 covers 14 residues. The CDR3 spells CSVQTGNLNSPLRF. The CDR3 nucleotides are TGCAGCGTTCAGACAGGGAACCTTAATTCACCCCTCCGCTTT.

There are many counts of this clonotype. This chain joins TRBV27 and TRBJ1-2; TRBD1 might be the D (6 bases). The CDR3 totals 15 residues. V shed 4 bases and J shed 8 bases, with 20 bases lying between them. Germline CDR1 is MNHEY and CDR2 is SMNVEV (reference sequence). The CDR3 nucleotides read TGTGCCAGCAGTTCCTTACAGGGTCCTCCCGGGGGCTACACCTTC. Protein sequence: CASSSLQGPPGGYTF.

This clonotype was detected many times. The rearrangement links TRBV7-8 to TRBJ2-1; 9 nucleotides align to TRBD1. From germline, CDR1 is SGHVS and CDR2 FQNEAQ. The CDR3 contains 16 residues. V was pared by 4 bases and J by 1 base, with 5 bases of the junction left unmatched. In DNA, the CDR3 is TGTGCCAGCAGCTCCCTCGGGACAGGGTCCTACAATGAGCAGTTCTTC. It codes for CASSSLGTGSYNEQFF.